Below, one T cell receptor (beta chain) is given with its context. This entry comes from a study of blood T cell repertoires in COVID-19. Study-level background: In each case, the material was cDNA or gDNA derived from T cells, B-cell-depleted T cells, or PBMCs.

The junction had 4 bases not matched to a gene; V was cut back by 4 bases and J by 0 bases. Germline V gene lookup returns CDR1 SGHRS and CDR2 YFSETQ. This CDR3 is built from 15 residues. Per the original data handling: Nucleated cell number was recorded as an estimate derived from reference gene primer amplification. Assay used: immunoSEQ multiplex PCR; TCRdb lists only in-frame clones, some missing. That table supplies the V and J calls and clone size; D and trimming were determined from the DNA. The sample has a few hundred thousand clones, about nine tenths seen once. Material for sequencing was peripheral blood. The rearrangement links TRBV5-1 to TRBJ2-3; 8 bases line up with TRBD1. The TCR originated in a woman aged 30 to 39 who had recovered from COVID-19. The CDR3 DNA reads TGCGCCAGCAGCATCCGACAGGGGAGCACAGATACGCAGTATTTT. Protein product: CASSIRQGSTDTQYF. The full variable domain, in which reference TRBV5-1 and TRBJ2-3 provide the parts outside the CDR3, is KAGVTQTPRYLIKTRGQQVTLSCSPISGHRSVSWYQQTPGQGLQFLFEYFSETQRNKGNFPGRFSGRQFSNSRSEMNVSTLELGDSALYLCASSIRQGSTDTQYFGPGTRLTVL.